This T cell receptor beta chain derives from a study of blood T cell repertoires in COVID-19. Background on the study: Donors in the United States, Italy and Spain gave samples during acute or convalescent COVID-19. T cells, B-cell-depleted T cells, or PBMCs provided the cDNA or gDNA that served as material.

The CDR3 contains 13 residues. With V trimmed by 4 bases and J by 3 bases, 2 bases remained unmatched. The germline V gene encodes CDR1 MRHNA and CDR2 SNTAGT. Source study methods: Amplification with reference gene primers provided the estimates of nucleated cell counts. Method: immunoSEQ multiplex PCR; TCRdb's copy keeps in-frame clones and lacks some. The DNA was the basis for D and trimming; V, J and clone size are from that table. The sample shows 95,000 to 150,000 clones, more than 80% of them seen only once. The sequence was collected from a middle-aged man with acute or convalescent COVID-19. This chain joins TRBV6-4 and TRBJ1-1; 7 bases fit TRBD1. What was sequenced was peripheral blood. The CDR3, as DNA: TGTGCCAGCAGTGCTACAGGGGACACTGAAGCTTTCTTT. Encoded protein: CASSATGDTEAFF.